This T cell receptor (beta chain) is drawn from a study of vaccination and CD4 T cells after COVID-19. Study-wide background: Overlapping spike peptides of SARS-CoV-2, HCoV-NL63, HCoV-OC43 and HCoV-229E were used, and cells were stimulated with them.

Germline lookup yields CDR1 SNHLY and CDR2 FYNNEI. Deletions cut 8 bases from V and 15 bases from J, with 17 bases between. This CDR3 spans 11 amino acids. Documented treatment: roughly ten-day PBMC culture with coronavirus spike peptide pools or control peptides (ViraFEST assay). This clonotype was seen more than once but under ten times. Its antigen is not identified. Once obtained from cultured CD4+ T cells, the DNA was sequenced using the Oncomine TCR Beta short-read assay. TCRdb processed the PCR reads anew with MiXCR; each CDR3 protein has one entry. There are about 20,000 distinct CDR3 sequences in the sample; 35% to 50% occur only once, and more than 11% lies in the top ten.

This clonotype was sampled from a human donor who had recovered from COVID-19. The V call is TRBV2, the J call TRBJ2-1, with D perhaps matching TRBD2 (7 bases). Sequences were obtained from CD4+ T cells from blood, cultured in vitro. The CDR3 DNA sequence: TGTGCCAGCTCCGGGGGGCAGGCCGGGTTCTTC. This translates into CASSGGQAGFF. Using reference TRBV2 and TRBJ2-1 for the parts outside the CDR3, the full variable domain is EPEVTQTPSHQVTQMGQEVILRCVPISNHLYFYWYRQILGQKVEFLVSFYNNEISEKSEIFDDQFSVERPDGSNFTLKIRSTKLEDSAMYFCASSGGQAGFFGPGTRLTVL.